Each of the 15 T cell receptor beta chains below was sequenced from the same sample in a study of T cells in tuberculosis. Repertoires were generated with immunoSEQ multiplex PCR, while TCRdb's copy carries only in-frame clones and drops some. Among 40,000 or so clones listed, roughly 94% were seen once. Time point indicated: new active TB diagnosis, blood taken before or within 7 days of starting treatment. The sequences come from PBMCs, collected at tuberculosis diagnosis. All receptors derive from an adult with tuberculosis.

This clone was detected once. This chain links TRBV5-1 with TRBJ2-4; TRBD1 agrees at 9 bases. The CDR3 is made up of 14 amino acids. Unmatched junction bases numbered 5, after V lost 4 bases and J lost 6 bases. Germline assignment: CDR1 SGHRS and CDR2 YFSETQ. In DNA, the CDR3 is TGCGCCAGCAGCCTGCAACAGGGGGCAAACATTCAGTACTTC. Its protein product is CASSLQQGANIQYF.

The table lists this clone with a count of one. The V and J genes are TRBV28 and TRBJ2-3, with a tentative D call TRBD1 (5 bases). V was clipped by 2 bases and J by 2 bases, with 11 bases between them. This CDR3 comprises 15 residues. Germline CDR1 reads MDHEN; CDR2 reads SYDVKM. DNA of the CDR3: TGTGCCAGCAGTTTACAGGACATCGACACAGATACGCAGTATTTT. This encodes CASSLQDIDTDTQYF.

The CDR3 reads CASSTNRGISEAFF. The DNA of the CDR3 is TGTGCCAGCAGCACTAACAGGGGAATCTCTGAAGCTTTCTTT. The gene calls are TRBV7-2 and TRBJ1-1; the match to TRBD1 covers 7 bases. The germline CDR1 and CDR2 sequences are SGHTA and FQGNSA. V lost 5 bases and J lost 6; bases outside the gene matches: 9. The CDR3 is 14 residues long.

V is TRBV18 and J is TRBJ2-7; 8 positions agree with TRBD1. There are 15 residues in the CDR3. The V gene end was trimmed by 3 bases and the J gene end by 0 bases; junction bases not matched to a gene: 4. Germline V lookup: CDR1 KGHSH, CDR2 LQKENI. CDR3 loop: CASSPTGESSYEQYF. In nucleotides, the CDR3 is TGTGCCAGCTCACCGACAGGGGAGAGCTCCTACGAGCAGTACTTC.

The chain recombines TRBV27 with TRBJ1-6; unclear D gene. Trimming removed 5 bases from V and 13 bases from J, with 15 bases in between. CDR3 length: 13 amino acids. In germline, CDR1 is MNHEY, CDR2 SMNVEV (reference sequence). CDR3 amino acids: CASSHKLNTPLHF. The CDR3 region has the DNA TGTGCCAGCAGTCACAAATTAAATACGCCCCTCCACTTT.

V is TRBV5-6 and J is TRBJ1-5; D may be TRBD1 (6 bases). Germline CDR1 and CDR2: SGHDT and YYEEEE. This CDR3 has 17 residues. V dropped 0 bases and J dropped 1 base, with 14 bases sitting between them. The CDR3 DNA reads as TGTGCCAGCAGCTTGGCCCGGGGGGCGGGCAGCAATCAGCCCCAGCATTTT. Encoded protein: CASSLARGAGSNQPQHF.

The V call is TRBV15, the J call TRBJ1-2; TRBD1 might be the D (6 bases). V lost 0 bases and J 8 bases, leaving 19 bases between the germline ends. Germline CDR1 LNHNV, CDR2 YYDKDF (reference sequence). The CDR3 covers 16 residues. The CDR3 loop is CATSRDGNRGARGYTF. The CDR3 nucleotides are TGTGCCACCAGCAGAGATGGCAATCGGGGGGCGCGGGGCTACACCTTC. Full variable domain (remainder filled in from reference TRBV15 and TRBJ1-2): DAMVIQNPRYQVTQFGKPVTLSCSQTLNHNVMYWYQQKSSQAPKLLFHYYDKDFNNEADTPDNFQSRRPNTSFCFLDIRSPGLGDTAMYLCATSRDGNRGARGYTFGSGTRLTVV.

This rearrangement joins TRBV10-3 to TRBJ1-5; D unresolved. Germline V gene lookup returns CDR1 ENHRY and CDR2 SYGVKD. Trimming pared 4 bases from V and 2 bases from J, leaving 9 bases between. CDR3 length equals 14 residues. As DNA, the CDR3 is TGTGCCATCAGTGCGGGGTCTGGCAATCAGCCCCAGCATTTT. As protein: CAISAGSGNQPQHF.

The gene calls are TRBV12-5 and TRBJ2-2; tentative D call: TRBD1 (6 bases). This CDR3 region has 16 residues. Germline V CDR1 and CDR2: LGHNT, FRNRAP. V lost 5 bases to trimming and J lost 5 bases, with 18 bases between them. The CDR3 DNA is TGTGCTAGTGGTCCCCCGTGGGGACACCTTACCGGGGAGCTGTTTTTT. Translation: CASGPPWGHLTGELFF.

The rearrangement joins TRBV7-7 to TRBJ2-3; 11 bases line up with TRBD2. CDR3 length: 19 residues. Unmatched junction bases numbered 8, after V lost 0 bases and J lost 0 bases. Germline V lookup: CDR1 SSHAT, CDR2 FNYEAQ (reference sequence). This CDR3 reads CASSLAASGGRTSTDTQYF. The CDR3 region has the DNA TGTGCCAGCAGCTTAGCGGCTAGCGGGGGGCGGACTAGCACAGATACGCAGTATTTT.

This rearrangement joins TRBV9 to TRBJ2-5; no definite D call. Trimming stripped 8 bases from V and 5 bases from J, with 7 bases between. CDR3 length: 10 residues. Germline values: CDR1 SGDLS, CDR2 YYNGEE. The CDR3 nucleotides read TGTGCCAGTGGCATCGAGACCCAGTACTTC. This sequence encodes CASGIETQYF.

The chain uses TRBV18 and TRBJ1-1; D is undetermined. Germline V gives CDR1 KGHSH, CDR2 LQKENI. The CDR3 is 14 residues long. V lost 1 base and J 1 base, leaving 7 bases between the germline ends. The chain's CDR3 is CASSPLSRNTEAFF. The CDR3 nucleotides are TGTGCCAGCTCACCACTTTCCAGGAACACTGAAGCTTTCTTT.

The CDR3 reads CASTGGFPSNQPQHF. CDR3 DNA: TGTGCCAGCACAGGGGGCTTTCCTAGCAATCAGCCCCAGCATTTT. V is TRBV2 and J is TRBJ1-5; 8 bases are a match to TRBD1. V trimming: 7 bases; J trimming: 0 bases; junction bases outside the gene matches: 5. The CDR3 is 15 amino acids. Germline V lookup: CDR1 SNHLY, CDR2 FYNNEI.

This clone came up a few times. The CDR3 spells CASSLFSGGATLEQYF. The CDR3 DNA is TGTGCCAGCAGCTTATTTAGCGGGGGGGCCACGCTCGAGCAGTACTTC. The chain carries TRBV13 and TRBJ2-7; TRBD2 aligns across 11 bases. Trimming removed 2 bases from V and 6 bases from J; junction bases left unmatched: 9. Looked up from germline, CDR1 is PRHDT and CDR2 is FYEKMQ (reference sequence). The CDR3 runs 16 residues.

J is TRBJ1-5 and V is TRBV6-6; D is undetermined. Germline V gives CDR1 MNHNY, CDR2 SVGAGI (reference sequence). V dropped 2 bases and J dropped 4 bases, with 9 bases sitting between them. The CDR3 length is 14 residues. CDR3 residues: CASSYGQLNQPQHF. The CDR3 DNA is TGTGCCAGCAGTTACGGCCAGTTAAATCAGCCCCAGCATTTT.